One sample yielded the 5 T cell receptor beta chains listed below, sequenced in a study of shared clonotypes between healthy human individuals. The table came from immunoSEQ multiplex PCR; TCRdb's copy has only in-frame clones and leaves some out. The table records roughly 2.1 million clones, about 93% of them present only once. Terminally differentiated effector memory CD45RA+ cells were excluded from the naive CD8 cells, which were CD45RO-negative and positively selected for CCR7. Sequenced: naive CD8+ T cells from PBMCs. These receptors originate from a young man in good health. Some clones in this sample may be carry-over from other donors' samples.

This rearrangement joins TRBV29-1 to TRBJ2-7, with 8 bases aligning to TRBD2. The CDR3 extends over 15 amino acids. Germline V gives CDR1 SQVTM, CDR2 ANQGSEA. V shed 3 bases and J 2 bases; nucleotides not matched to a gene: 9. CDR3 loop: CSVESAGDGPYEQYF. CDR3 in DNA: TGCAGCGTTGAGTCAGCGGGAGACGGGCCCTACGAGCAGTACTTC.

The chain is built from TRBV5-1 and TRBJ2-5, with 8 bases aligning to TRBD1. This CDR3 comprises 19 residues. Germline V gene sequence: CDR1 SGHRS, CDR2 YFSETQ. The ends lost 5 bases at V and 4 bases at J; junction bases unmatched: 22. CDR3 sequence: CASSKVGQAISVVSETQYF. The DNA of the CDR3 is TGCGCCAGCAGTAAAGTGGGACAGGCAATTTCGGTGGTATCAGAGACCCAGTACTTC.

The J gene is TRBJ2-1, the V gene TRBV28; possibly TRBD2 for D (5 bases). CDR1 is MDHEN and CDR2 is SYDVKM in the germline V gene. V was trimmed by 4 bases and J by 4 bases, leaving 8 bases between them. The CDR3 is 13 residues long. CDR3 protein: CASSYSGYNEQFF. CDR3 DNA: TGTGCCAGCAGTTACAGCGGATACAATGAGCAGTTCTTC.

A word on this clone: Additional DNA sequences in this sample encode the identical CDR3. The chain couples TRBV27 to TRBJ1-1, with D possibly being TRBD1 (5 bases). There are 14 residues in the CDR3. The V end was cut by 2 bases, the J end by 2 bases, with 9 bases between. Per the germline V gene, CDR1 is MNHEY and CDR2 is SMNVEV (reference sequence). The CDR3 reads CASSLGGVNTEAFF. CDR3 sequence (DNA): TGTGCCAGCAGTTTAGGAGGGGTAAACACTGAAGCTTTCTTT.

This sequence joins TRBV18 and TRBJ2-2, with TRBD1 as a possible D gene (6 bases). The germline V gene has CDR1 KGHSH and CDR2 LQKENI. V gave up 0 bases and J gave up 3 bases, with 20 bases separating them. There are 19 residues in the CDR3. CDR3 sequence: CASSPPGHLPPGDTGELFF. In DNA, the CDR3 is TGTGCCAGCTCACCACCGGGACACCTCCCCCCTGGGGACACCGGGGAGCTGTTTTTT.